This TCR beta chain was captured by sequencing in a study of PD-1 blockade in classical Hodgkin lymphoma. Study-level points and caveats: TCR diversity at baseline was reported to be reduced in newly diagnosed patients relative to healthy donors.

The assay was immunoSEQ multiplex PCR, and TCRdb's table has in-frame clones only and misses some. The table shows about 47,000 clones, with approximately 91% occurring only once. Worth noting for this clone: Its antigen is still unknown.

The time point is: newly diagnosed, previously untreated cHL patient sample. Trimming took off 6 bases at V and 8 bases at J, with 11 bases between the two ends. Germline V gene data show CDR1 as MDHEN and CDR2 as SYDVKM. This CDR3 spans 13 amino acids. This TCR derives from a human donor with classical Hodgkin lymphoma. The source material was peripheral blood mononuclear cells (PBMCs). The genes are TRBV28 and TRBJ1-6; maybe TRBD1 (6 bases). The CDR3 region is CASRTDRYSPLHF. The CDR3 nucleotides are TGTGCCAGCAGGACGGACAGATATTCACCCCTCCACTTT.